A selection of T cell receptor beta chains follows, all from one sample in a study of T-cell memory formation after mild COVID-19. TCRdb independently ran MiXCR on the 5' RACE reads; one entry per CDR3 protein. The table includes fewer than 95,000 distinct CDR3 sequences, around 15% detected once. Sequenced sample: PBMCs or a T cell subset sorted from them (not recorded which). These receptors were collected from a young man who had mild COVID-19 (a few samples of this study predate the infection). Cell type and time point are not known. Both conserved end residues are part of each CDR3.

V gene: TRBV3-1
J gene: TRBJ1-2
CDR3 protein: CASSRTGGAFDHGYTF

V gene: TRBV15
J gene: TRBJ2-5
CDR3 protein: CATSAPRTWGETQYF

V gene: TRBV20-1
J gene: TRBJ1-1
CDR3 protein: CSARETAFNTEAFF

V gene: TRBV15
J gene: TRBJ1-5
CDR3 protein: CATSSSGGSQPQHF

V gene: TRBV19
J gene: TRBJ1-1
CDR3 protein: CASSIVEGSTEAFF

V gene: TRBV27
J gene: TRBJ2-3
CDR3 protein: CASSTSGQGTDTQYF

V gene: TRBV12-3/TRBV12-4
J gene: TRBJ2-2
CDR3 protein: CASSLAASGGINTGELFF

V gene: TRBV24-1
J gene: TRBJ2-2
CDR3 protein: CATTGERRGSTGELFF

V gene: TRBV9
J gene: TRBJ2-2
CDR3 protein: CASSPLAGGGGELFF

V gene: TRBV4-3
J gene: TRBJ2-2
CDR3 protein: CASSQDWGDFLGELFF

V gene: TRBV14
J gene: TRBJ2-5
CDR3 protein: CASSQDSYQETQYF

V gene: TRBV6-2/TRBV6-3
J gene: TRBJ2-3
CDR3 protein: CASTSTRVTDTQYF

V gene: TRBV12-3/TRBV12-4
J gene: TRBJ2-1
CDR3 protein: CASSASGYNEQFF

V gene: TRBV12-3/TRBV12-4
J gene: TRBJ2-7
CDR3 protein: CASSLFIVNEQYF

V gene: TRBV6-5
J gene: TRBJ2-2
CDR3 protein: CASSYGGGNTGELFF

V gene: TRBV7-9
J gene: TRBJ2-2
CDR3 protein: CASSLTGQYGELFF

V gene: TRBV5-1
J gene: TRBJ2-1
CDR3 protein: CASSRAVLSYNEQFF

V gene: TRBV6-2/TRBV6-3
J gene: TRBJ2-2
CDR3 protein: CASSRSRWIGELFF

V gene: TRBV6-5
J gene: TRBJ2-5
CDR3 protein: CASSYLAMETQYF

V gene: TRBV4-3
J gene: TRBJ2-3
CDR3 protein: CASSRLTSGGFKDTQYF

V gene: TRBV18
J gene: TRBJ1-2
CDR3 protein: CASSPVPRERYGYTF

V gene: TRBV7-3
J gene: TRBJ2-1
CDR3 protein: CASSKTSGGLLNTEQFF

V gene: TRBV6-6
J gene: TRBJ1-5
CDR3 protein: CASSKRTGRVGQPQHF

V gene: TRBV12-3/TRBV12-4
J gene: TRBJ2-5
CDR3 protein: CASSPVGETQYF

V gene: TRBV7-9
J gene: TRBJ1-1
CDR3 protein: CASSLGPLKTAFF

V gene: TRBV7-2
J gene: TRBJ2-3
CDR3 protein: CASSLAGFGTDTQYF

V gene: TRBV6-5
J gene: TRBJ2-3
CDR3 protein: CASSSIEYTQYF

V gene: TRBV27
J gene: TRBJ2-3
CDR3 protein: CASRADTQYF

V gene: TRBV7-9
J gene: TRBJ1-1
CDR3 protein: CASSLDRFWDTEAFF